This entry describes one TCR beta chain. This record belongs to a study of blood T cell repertoires in COVID-19. Whole-study context: The United States, Italy and Spain provided the acute and convalescent COVID-19 samples.

This CDR3 spans 12 amino acids. Deletions cut 4 bases from V and 8 bases from J, with 11 bases between. CDR1 SGHDN and CDR2 FVKESK come from the germline V gene. Authors' processing steps: Reference gene primer amplification in the assay estimated nucleated cell counts. Sequencing was performed with immunoSEQ multiplex PCR; in TCRdb, only in-frame clones are kept and a portion is missing. V and J calls plus clone size are reproduced from that table; the DNA served to infer D and trimming. The data contain 350,000 to 400,000 clones, more than 85% of them seen just once; the ten biggest clones take up roughly 0.9%. Ages ranged from about 18 to 100 years, with residence in about 23 US areas. It was within 2 weeks before study entry that exposed participants met a COVID-19 case.

The TCR comes from a woman between 40 and 55 years old who had been exposed to COVID-19. The J gene is TRBJ1-2, the V gene TRBV14; D uncertain. The specimen was PBMCs or T cells enriched from blood (not recorded which). The CDR3 here is CASSPGAPGYTF. CDR3 coding DNA: TGTGCCAGCAGCCCGGGAGCCCCGGGCTACACCTTC.